The 27 T cell receptor beta chains listed next were all sequenced from one sample in a study of OX40 agonist ivuxolimab in advanced cancers. The method was immunoSEQ multiplex PCR; TCRdb's version includes in-frame clones alone and lacks a portion of them. The sample shows approximately 24,000 clones, roughly 71% of them seen only once. The sample was CD4+ or CD8+ T cells sorted from blood, taken in a trial of the OX40 agonist ivuxolimab. These receptors came from an adult with an advanced solid tumor such as melanoma, head and neck, liver or kidney cancer.

The genes are TRBV7-9 and TRBJ2-5, with 11 bases that match TRBD1. From germline, CDR1 is SEHNR and CDR2 FQNEAQ (reference sequence). V lost 5 bases to trimming and J lost 11 bases; unmatched junction nucleotides: 7. The CDR3 loop spans 13 amino acids. For the CDR3, the DNA is TGTGCCAGCAGCCCCGGGACAGGGGGAGTGCAGTACTTC. This sequence encodes CASSPGTGGVQYF.

V is TRBV19 and J is TRBJ1-1; TRBD1 aligns across 8 bases. V lost 0 bases to trimming and J lost 2 bases; unmatched junction nucleotides: 8. Per germline, CDR1 LNHDA and CDR2 SQIVND (reference sequence). There are 17 residues in the CDR3. The CDR3 DNA is TGTGCCAGTAGTATAGAAGGCAGGGGGCGCGGAAACACTGAAGCTTTCTTT. It encodes CASSIEGRGRGNTEAFF.

This clone was counted a single time. The chain uses TRBV5-1 and TRBJ2-3; D not certain. V was cut by 6 bases and J by 5 bases, with 19 bases left in between. Germline V gene sequence: CDR1 SGHRS, CDR2 YFSETQ. The CDR3 spans 15 residues. Here the CDR3 DNA reads TGCGCCAGCAACCCAGACGGAAGAATGGGAGATACGCAGTATTTT. It is translated as CASNPDGRMGDTQYF.

This clone has only a few counts. The chain is built from TRBV4-2 and TRBJ2-1; D call uncertain. The V gene lost 0 bases and the J gene lost 7 bases, with 13 bases spanning the gap. CDR1 LGHNA and CDR2 YNFKEQ come from the germline V gene. This CDR3 has 15 amino acids. CDR3 amino acids: CASSQDSIDGNEQFF. For the CDR3, the DNA is TGTGCCAGCAGCCAAGATTCCATCGATGGGAATGAGCAGTTCTTC.

This chain joins TRBV5-1 and TRBJ2-5; D possibly uses TRBD1 or TRBD2 (6 bases each). Trimming shortened V by 4 bases and J by 9 bases, and 25 bases separated the two germline ends. This CDR3 is built from 16 residues. The V gene's germline CDR1 is SGHRS and CDR2 YFSETQ. CDR3: CASSVGTGATSVSQYF. The CDR3 region has the DNA TGCGCCAGCAGCGTCGGGACGGGGGCCACTTCGGTCTCCCAGTACTTC.

The rearrangement links TRBV19 to TRBJ2-2; 10 bases agree with TRBD2. The CDR3 sequence is 16 residues long. Per germline, CDR1 LNHDA and CDR2 SQIVND (reference sequence). V dropped 3 bases and J dropped 4; count of bases not matched to a gene: 5. CDR3 amino acids: CASSMRLAGATGELFF. The CDR3 DNA reads as TGTGCCAGTAGTATGAGGCTAGCGGGAGCCACCGGGGAGCTGTTTTTT. Full variable domain (rest looked up from reference TRBV19 and TRBJ2-2): DGGITQSPKYLFRKEGQNVTLSCEQNLNHDAMYWYRQDPGQGLRLIYYSQIVNDFQKGDIAEGYSVSREKKESFPLTVTSAQKNPTAFYLCASSMRLAGATGELFFGEGSRLTVL.

The V and J genes are TRBV18 and TRBJ2-1; 7 bases are shared with TRBD1. J gave up 0 bases and V 4 bases, and 15 bases lay outside the gene matches. The CDR3 length is 19 residues. Germline V gene data show CDR1 as KGHSH and CDR2 as LQKENI. The CDR3 sequence is CASSRRQGANPSSYNEQFF. CDR3 DNA sequence: TGTGCCAGCTCACGAAGACAGGGCGCCAATCCTTCCTCCTACAATGAGCAGTTCTTC.

This clone is a singleton in its sample. This chain links TRBV19 with TRBJ2-2, with 8 bases aligning to TRBD1. This CDR3 has 17 amino acids. Germline CDR1 and CDR2: LNHDA and SQIVND (reference sequence). J lost 4 bases, V lost 6 bases, and 13 bases had no gene match. The CDR3 DNA reads TGTGCCAGTAGCCGAACTCCCGGGACAGGAATCACCGGGGAGCTGTTTTTT. This translates into CASSRTPGTGITGELFF.

V is TRBV6-5 and J is TRBJ1-6, with TRBD1 matching over 7 bases. The V and J ends lost 0 bases and 7 bases, in that order; junction bases with no gene match: 3. CDR3 size: 15 residues. CDR1 and CDR2 (germline): MNHEY, SVGAGI. The CDR3 loop is CASSYSGTANSPLHF. For the CDR3, the DNA is TGTGCCAGCAGTTACTCCGGGACAGCCAATTCACCCCTCCACTTT.

This clone was detected once. V and J are TRBV7-8 and TRBJ1-4; maybe TRBD1 (5 bases). This CDR3 spans 14 amino acids. V was pared by 3 bases and J by 3 bases, with 8 bases between. Germline CDR1 reads SGHVS; CDR2 reads FQNEAQ. Here the CDR3 DNA reads TGTGCCAGCAGCTTTCAGGGCGCTAATGAAAAACTGTTTTTT. It codes for CASSFQGANEKLFF.

The rearrangement links TRBV5-8 to TRBJ2-7, with TRBD1 as a possible D gene (5 bases). Trimming removed 2 bases from V and 3 bases from J, with 12 bases in between. The CDR3 length is 14 residues. Per germline, CDR1 SGHTS and CDR2 YDEGEE. The CDR3 DNA follows: TGTGCCAGCAGCTTTCTCAGGGTTGGCTACGAGCAGTACTTC. Translating gives CASSFLRVGYEQYF.

J is TRBJ2-2 and V is TRBV30; D gene uncertain. Germline V gene lookup returns CDR1 GTSNPN and CDR2 SVGIG (reference sequence). This CDR3 has 12 amino acids. Trimming left V 4 bases short and J 1 base short, with 4 bases between. The CDR3 nucleotides read TGTGCCTGGATGCAGAACACCGGGGAGCTGTTTTTT. It yields the protein CAWMQNTGELFF.

This clone is labeled medium-sized. The chain carries TRBV27 and TRBJ1-2; 7 positions agree with TRBD1. Germline-derived CDR1 and CDR2 are MNHEY and SMNVEV (reference sequence). CDR3 size: 15 residues. The junction had 11 bases not matched to a gene; V was cut back by 5 bases and J by 5 bases. The DNA for the CDR3 is TGTGCCAGCAGTGCCGGGACAGACCGAATGTATGGCTACACCTTC. It codes for CASSAGTDRMYGYTF.

This chain uses TRBV5-1 with TRBJ1-1; 9 nucleotides agree with TRBD1. CDR3 length: 12 amino acids. The J segment lost 13 bases and the V segment lost 4 bases, leaving 8 bases of the junction unmatched. Germline CDR1 SGHRS, CDR2 YFSETQ. CDR3 amino acids: CASSPRGQGLFF. The CDR3, as DNA: TGCGCCAGCAGCCCGCGCGGACAGGGGCTTTTCTTT.

The gene calls are TRBV4-3 and TRBJ1-5; weak D call: TRBD1 (5 bases). CDR3 length: 13 amino acids. V shed 4 bases and J shed 6 bases, with 10 bases lying between them. Looked up from germline, CDR1 is LGHNA and CDR2 is YSLEER. The CDR3 region has the DNA TGCGCCAGCAGCCTAGACAGATTTCAGCCCCAGCATTTT. Encoded protein: CASSLDRFQPQHF.

V usage is TRBV6-6 and J usage is TRBJ1-2; no definite D call. Germline V lookup: CDR1 MNHNY, CDR2 SVGAGI (reference sequence). The V end was cut by 7 bases, the J end by 6 bases, with 12 bases between. This CDR3 is 12 amino acids long. As DNA, the CDR3 is TGTGCCAGCAACCTTGAAGAGGATGGCTACACCTTC. As protein: CASNLEEDGYTF.

This clone was counted a single time. J is TRBJ2-7 and V is TRBV19; weak D call: TRBD2 (6 bases). Germline assignment: CDR1 LNHDA and CDR2 SQIVND (reference sequence). Trimming shortened V by 9 bases and J by 4 bases, and 19 bases separated the two germline ends. The CDR3 contains 14 residues. For the CDR3, the DNA is TGTGCCAGCGGGGCCTGGGGGGATTCGTACGAGCAGTACTTC. Protein sequence: CASGAWGDSYEQYF.

This chain joins TRBV23-1 and TRBJ1-2; perhaps TRBD1 as D (5 bases). TRBV23-1 is an ORF, with its function uncertain. Between the trimmed V and J ends, which lost 4 bases and 8 bases, there was a span of 20 bases. The CDR3 has 15 residues. The CDR3 DNA reads TGCGCCAGCAGTCCCTCGCCAGGGAACATTTCCGGCTACACCTTC. Its protein product is CASSPSPGNISGYTF.

The rearrangement links TRBV5-1 to TRBJ2-7; D gene uncertain. Germline V gene lookup returns CDR1 SGHRS and CDR2 YFSETQ. This CDR3 has 11 amino acids. Trimming removed 0 bases from V and 6 bases from J, with 4 bases in between. CDR3: CASSLGPEQYF. In DNA form, the CDR3 reads TGCGCCAGCAGCTTGGGACCCGAGCAGTACTTC.

The sample holds one count of this clone. The CDR3 loop is CASSQGGQGRDEQYF. The CDR3 DNA follows: TGTGCCAGCAGTCAAGGGGGACAGGGTCGCGACGAGCAGTACTTC. The chain uses TRBV5-4 and TRBJ2-7, with TRBD1 matching 9 bases. CDR1 SGHNT and CDR2 YYREEE come from the germline V gene (reference sequence). V shed 5 bases, J shed 5 bases, and the junction held 11 bases outside the gene matches. This CDR3 is 15 amino acids long.

This rearrangement joins TRBV4-1 to TRBJ2-3; the match to TRBD2 covers 11 bases. V dropped 1 base and J dropped 8; count of bases not matched to a gene: 11. In germline, CDR1 is MGHRA, CDR2 YSYEKL. The length of the CDR3 is 17 residues. CDR3: CASSQVGLAGGTGTQYF. The CDR3 region has the DNA TGCGCCAGCAGCCAAGTGGGCCTAGCGGGGGGAACGGGTACGCAGTATTTT.

This chain connects TRBV11-1 to TRBJ2-3, with D possibly matching TRBD2 (6 bases). The germline V gene has CDR1 SGHAT and CDR2 FQDESV (reference sequence). Trimming removed 2 bases from V and 2 bases from J, with 8 bases in between. This CDR3 region has 14 residues. The CDR3 here is CASSLRDFTDTQYF. CDR3 sequence (DNA): TGTGCCAGCAGCTTAAGGGACTTCACAGATACGCAGTATTTT.

This clone was recorded once. V usage is TRBV6-5 and J usage is TRBJ1-5; weak D call: TRBD1 (5 bases). Trimming pared 3 bases from V and 3 bases from J, leaving 12 bases between. The CDR3 length is 15 residues. Germline CDR1 MNHEY, CDR2 SVGAGI. The DNA for the CDR3 is TGTGCCAGCAGTTATTCGGGGCAAAACAATCAGCCCCAGCATTTT. Translation gives CASSYSGQNNQPQHF.

The genes are TRBV29-1 and TRBJ2-3, with D possibly being TRBD1 (6 bases). This CDR3 is built from 14 residues. Germline-derived CDR1 and CDR2 are SQVTM and ANQGSEA. V lost 7 bases to trimming and J lost 0 bases, with 14 bases between them. The CDR3 DNA is TGCAGCGCTTCCAGGGGTGGGAGCACAGATACGCAGTATTTT. This codes for CSASRGGSTDTQYF.

The chain carries TRBV29-1 and TRBJ1-2; unclear D gene. The CDR3 loop spans 13 amino acids. The germline V and J ends were trimmed by 3 bases and 8 bases, with 16 bases remaining between them. CDR1 and CDR2 from the germline V gene are SQVTM and ANQGSEA. DNA of the CDR3: TGCAGCGTTGACCAGGCCTCAACGGGAGGCTACACCTTC. This sequence encodes CSVDQASTGGYTF.

This rearrangement joins TRBV28 to TRBJ2-5, with 13 bases that match TRBD2. Germline CDR1 is MDHEN and CDR2 is SYDVKM. The junction had 14 bases not matched to a gene; V was cut back by 6 bases and J by 4 bases. The CDR3 runs 18 residues. The CDR3 nucleotides read TGTGCCAGCAGCACTCCCCCCGGACTAGCGGGAGATGGAGAGACCCAGTACTTC. This sequence encodes CASSTPPGLAGDGETQYF.

The chain carries TRBV6-5 and TRBJ1-4, with D possibly TRBD1 on 5 matching bases. Trimming took 4 bases from V and 8 from J, leaving 20 bases between them. Germline loops: CDR1 MNHEY, CDR2 SVGAGI. The CDR3 length is 16 residues. Here the CDR3 DNA reads TGTGCCAGCAGTTCCGGGACTCCTACTTTTGGGGAAAAACTGTTTTTT. Its protein product is CASSSGTPTFGEKLFF.